The next 18 T cell receptor beta chains were all read from a single sample in a study of cytomegalovirus exposure and HLA in healthy donors. Clones were sequenced by immunoSEQ multiplex PCR, and TCRdb holds only the in-frame ones, with some missing. The profile shows under 250,000 clones, approximately 87% of them singletons. The sample consisted of PBMCs. The receptors here all came from a man in his late teens or twenties in good health and CMV-seronegative.

V and J are TRBV5-1 and TRBJ2-5; TRBD1 matches 7 bases. The CDR3 extends over 13 amino acids. Per the germline V gene, CDR1 is SGHRS and CDR2 is YFSETQ. Trimming took 2 bases from V and 3 from J; bases not matched to a gene: 1. The CDR3 loop reads CASSFGTEETQYF. CDR3 bases: TGCGCCAGCAGCTTCGGGACAGAAGAGACCCAGTACTTC.

The V gene is TRBV27, the J gene TRBJ2-7; the match to TRBD2 covers 9 bases. CDR1 is MNHEY and CDR2 is SMNVEV in the germline V gene (reference sequence). V was pared by 2 bases and J by 3 bases, with 2 bases of the junction left unmatched. The CDR3 extends over 14 amino acids. The CDR3 protein is CASSLKRGVYEQYF. CDR3 bases: TGTGCCAGCAGTTTAAAGCGGGGGGTCTACGAGCAGTACTTC.

This chain joins TRBV4-3 and TRBJ1-1; D gene uncertain. V was pared by 0 bases and J by 3 bases, with 11 bases between. The V gene's germline CDR1 is LGHNA and CDR2 YSLEER. CDR3 length equals 15 residues. The CDR3 is CASSQEREGYTEAFF. CDR3 nucleotide sequence: TGCGCCAGCAGCCAAGAACGGGAAGGGTACACTGAAGCTTTCTTT.

This chain joins TRBV19 and TRBJ2-7; D remains ambiguous. Germline CDR1 is LNHDA and CDR2 is SQIVND (reference sequence). The CDR3 covers 9 residues. The CDR3 here is CVAYGEQYF. For the CDR3, the DNA is TGTGTCGCCTATGGCGAGCAGTACTTC.

The chain uses TRBV9 and TRBJ2-2; 9 nucleotides line up with TRBD2. CDR3 length equals 17 residues. The germline gives CDR1 SGDLS, CDR2 YYNGEE. The V gene end was trimmed by 0 bases and the J gene end by 4 bases; junction bases not matched to a gene: 7. CDR3 in DNA: TGTGCCAGCAGCGTAGGAGCGGGGGGCGCGGTCACCGGGGAGCTGTTTTTT. As protein: CASSVGAGGAVTGELFF. The full variable domain, in which reference TRBV9 and TRBJ2-2 provide the parts outside the CDR3, is DSGVTQTPKHLITATGQRVTLRCSPRSGDLSVYWYQQSLDQGLQFLIQYYNGEERAKGNILERFSAQQFPDLHSELNLSSLELGDSALYFCASSVGAGGAVTGELFFGEGSRLTVL.

The V call is TRBV9, the J call TRBJ1-2, with no clear D. CDR1 SGDLS and CDR2 YYNGEE come from the germline V gene. The CDR3 is 14 amino acids. V lost 3 bases to trimming and J lost 0 bases, with 9 bases between them. The CDR3 reads CASSARSSNYGYTF. The CDR3 bases are TGTGCCAGCAGCGCCCGGAGCTCTAACTATGGCTACACCTTC.

V and J are TRBV7-4 and TRBJ2-1; D is undetermined. V lost 5 bases and J 5 bases, leaving 16 bases between the germline ends. Germline CDR1 reads SGHVT; CDR2 reads SQSDAQ. This CDR3 is 15 amino acids long. This CDR3 reads CASSPETWPDNEQFF. The DNA of the CDR3 is TGTGCCAGCAGCCCCGAGACTTGGCCGGACAATGAGCAGTTCTTC.

The chain recombines TRBV5-5 with TRBJ1-3, with no clear D. Germline CDR1 is SGHKS and CDR2 is YYEKEE (reference sequence). V was shortened by 0 bases and J by 2 bases, with 6 bases between the two germline ends. The CDR3 sequence is 14 residues long. This chain's CDR3 is CASSLVTAGNTIYF. The DNA of the CDR3 is TGTGCCAGCAGCTTGGTTACGGCTGGAAACACCATATATTTT.

V and J are TRBV28 and TRBJ2-1; 8 bases agree with TRBD1. The CDR3 sequence is 15 residues long. The V and J ends lost 11 bases and 7 bases, in that order; junction bases with no gene match: 16. The germline CDR1 and CDR2 sequences are MDHEN and SYDVKM. The CDR3 sequence: CAGHPRQGTLNEQFF. CDR3 nucleotide sequence: TGTGCCGGCCACCCTAGACAGGGGACCCTTAATGAGCAGTTCTTC.

V and J are TRBV7-2 and TRBJ2-5; D ambiguous. Germline V gene lookup returns CDR1 SGHTA and CDR2 FQGNSA. The CDR3 covers 13 residues. Trimming removed 6 bases at V and 1 base at J, with 9 bases between. The CDR3 loop is CASRRGPQETQYF. Written as DNA, the CDR3 is TGTGCCAGCAGGCGAGGCCCCCAAGAGACCCAGTACTTC. The variable domain in full, completed from reference TRBV7-2 and TRBJ2-5, reads GAGVSQSPSNKVTEKGKDVELRCDPISGHTALYWYRQSLGQGLEFLIYFQGNSAPDKSGLPSDRFSAERTGGSVSTLTIQRTQQEDSAVYLCASRRGPQETQYFGPGTRLLVL.

The CDR3: CASTESTGEGEQYF. CDR3 nucleotides: TGCGCCAGCACCGAGTCGACAGGGGAGGGCGAGCAGTACTTC. The rearrangement joins TRBV5-1 to TRBJ2-7, with D perhaps TRBD1 (8 bases). The CDR3 has 14 residues. V dropped 6 bases and J dropped 6 bases, with 19 bases sitting between them. Germline V lookup: CDR1 SGHRS, CDR2 YFSETQ. Looking up the rest from reference TRBV5-1 and TRBJ2-7 gives the full variable domain: KAGVTQTPRYLIKTRGQQVTLSCSPISGHRSVSWYQQTPGQGLQFLFEYFSETQRNKGNFPGRFSGRQFSNSRSEMNVSTLELGDSALYLCASTESTGEGEQYFGPGTRLTVT.

This clone has only one observation. V and J are TRBV19 and TRBJ1-2, with D possibly matching TRBD1 (5 bases). Germline CDR1 and CDR2: LNHDA and SQIVND (reference sequence). CDR3 size: 16 residues. Trimming left V 0 bases short and J 2 bases short, with 13 bases between. CDR3 sequence reads: CASSIDRWGRNYGYTF. CDR3 DNA: TGTGCCAGTAGTATAGATCGGTGGGGCAGGAACTATGGCTACACCTTC. The full variable domain, with the rest looked up from reference TRBV19 and TRBJ1-2, is DGGITQSPKYLFRKEGQNVTLSCEQNLNHDAMYWYRQDPGQGLRLIYYSQIVNDFQKGDIAEGYSVSREKKESFPLTVTSAQKNPTAFYLCASSIDRWGRNYGYTFGSGTRLTVV.

The chain recombines TRBV4-3 with TRBJ2-1; 7 nucleotides match TRBD2. V lost 0 bases and J lost 1; bases outside the gene matches: 3. In germline, CDR1 is LGHNA, CDR2 YSLEER. The CDR3 consists of 16 residues. CDR3 in amino acids: CASSQDPGGSYNEQFF. The CDR3 DNA reads as TGCGCCAGCAGCCAAGACCCCGGGGGGTCCTACAATGAGCAGTTCTTC.

CDR3 nucleotide sequence: TGCAGCGTTGCCCGGGGACAGGGAACAGATACGCAGTATTTT. Its protein product is CSVARGQGTDTQYF. This rearrangement joins TRBV29-1 to TRBJ2-3, with 9 bases lining up with TRBD1. Unmatched junction bases numbered 5, after V lost 4 bases and J lost 3 bases. The germline V gene has CDR1 SQVTM and CDR2 ANQGSEA. The CDR3 is made up of 14 amino acids.

V is TRBV7-2 and J is TRBJ1-5; D is uncertain. The CDR3 is 14 amino acids. From germline, CDR1 is SGHTA and CDR2 FQGNSA. Trimming shortened V by 1 base and J by 7 bases, and 11 bases separated the two germline ends. The CDR3 protein is CASSLVRDGQPQHF. In nucleotides, the CDR3 is TGTGCCAGCAGCTTAGTTCGGGATGGGCAGCCCCAGCATTTT.

The chain recombines TRBV10-1 with TRBJ2-7, with 8 bases fitting TRBD1. The CDR3 totals 19 residues. CDR1 is WNHNN and CDR2 is SYGVQD in the germline V gene (reference sequence). Unmatched junction bases numbered 21, after V lost 6 bases and J lost 2 bases. CDR3 sequence: CASREIPQPRDRYTYEQYF. For the CDR3, the DNA is TGCGCCAGCAGGGAAATACCTCAACCCCGGGACAGGTACACCTACGAGCAGTACTTC.

This chain connects TRBV19 to TRBJ2-7; 9 bases align to TRBD1. Unmatched junction bases numbered 5, after V lost 0 bases and J lost 5 bases. The CDR3 has 15 residues. Germline lookup yields CDR1 LNHDA and CDR2 SQIVND (reference sequence). The CDR3 DNA follows: TGTGCCAGTAGTATAGAACCGGGACAGGGAAACGAGCAGTACTTC. Translating gives CASSIEPGQGNEQYF. The full variable domain, rest sourced from reference TRBV19 and TRBJ2-7, is DGGITQSPKYLFRKEGQNVTLSCEQNLNHDAMYWYRQDPGQGLRLIYYSQIVNDFQKGDIAEGYSVSREKKESFPLTVTSAQKNPTAFYLCASSIEPGQGNEQYFGPGTRLTVT.

This clone has just a few counts. The chain links TRBV19 to TRBJ2-7; maybe TRBD1 (6 bases). Germline loops: CDR1 LNHDA, CDR2 SQIVND (reference sequence). The CDR3 has 15 residues. V shed 7 bases and J shed 2 bases, with 18 bases lying between them. The CDR3 DNA is TGTGCCAGTAAAGCAGGTAGTACAGGGCCCTACGAGCAGTACTTC. Protein: CASKAGSTGPYEQYF.